This entry is about one T cell receptor (beta chain). Its antigen is not known. The rectum was sampled with one to two pinch biopsies at colonoscopy. This specimen belongs to a study of pediatric ulcerative colitis. Sequencing was at survey level. Repertoires were generated with immunoSEQ multiplex PCR, while TCRdb's copy carries only in-frame clones and drops some. This sample yields fewer than 12,000 clones, of which 82% are seen a single time; approximately 3.9% belongs to the top ten. The CDR3 covers 14 residues. V dropped 6 bases and J dropped 4; count of bases not matched to a gene: 11. CDR1 and CDR2 (germline): SQVTM, ANQGSEA. Whole-study findings and limits: Compared with controls, ulcerative colitis showed greater blood-rectum clone sharing.

The chain carries TRBV29-1 and TRBJ1-2; 7 nucleotides align to TRBD1. The TCR originated in a girl under 18 who was a control in a study of pediatric ulcerative colitis. The sequenced material came from gut tissue. CDR3: CSVTGRGLSYGYTF. The DNA for the CDR3 is TGCAGCGTCACCGGAAGGGGGCTGAGCTATGGCTACACCTTC.